The following is a T cell receptor beta chain sequence with its context. These data come from a study of shared clonotypes between healthy human individuals. Generated by immunoSEQ multiplex PCR, the TCRdb table keeps only in-frame clones and is missing some. The repertoire consists of 450,000 to 550,000 clones, with 70% to 80% occurring once and the leading ten covering 10% to 15%. There are 14 residues in the CDR3. Per the germline V gene, CDR1 is LNHDA and CDR2 is SQIVND (reference sequence). Trimming shortened V by 9 bases and J by 9 bases, and 21 bases separated the two germline ends. The sample taken for sequencing was PBMCs. The sequence was obtained from a woman aged 40 to 50 in good health. Some clones in this sample may be carry-over from other donors' samples. The genes are TRBV19 and TRBJ2-1; a weak D match, TRBD2 (6 bases). The CDR3 DNA sequence: TGTGCCAGCAGGGACTTAAGAAAGGAGGGTGAGCAGTTCTTC. Encoded protein: CASRDLRKEGEQFF.